The subject of this entry is one T cell receptor (beta chain). This clonotype was picked up many times. The antigen it recognizes is unknown. No much larger clonotype is one base removed from it; base qualities were not supplied. Amplification of TCR beta CDR3 regions was carried out from RNA transcripts. A first-round RT-PCR of the TCR CDR3 used the HTBI primer set with the Qiagen OneStep RT-PCR kit. A second multiplex PCR round built the libraries, followed by size selection and purification. Sequencing of the libraries was done on an Illumina HiSeq2000 using paired-end 100 bp reads. The published analysis was carried out like this. Raw data were processed with SOAPnuke, discarding reads with adapters, uncalled bases, mean Phred below 15, or no exact constant-primer or identifier match. High-quality paired reads were merged using COPE v1.2.5, and each unique nucleotide sequence was defined as a clonotype. Clonotypes were aligned to IMGT TRBV, TRBD and TRBJ reference segments using MiTCR v1.1. Analysis was restricted to V-J combinations with a frequency above 0.0001, which covered about 99% of repertoires. The TCS score was defined as the ratio of F50 (clonal expansion) to E x V (chaos), calculated using BLOSUM62-based TCRdist between CDR3 peptides within each V-J. Welch's t-statistics and random forest reduced approximately 520 V-J features to 13, which were used in a naive Bayes classifier (R e1071). The raw public data were reprocessed by TCRdb itself: fastp quality trimming at Q25, MiXCR clonotype calling, in-frame beta chains only. Every entry covers one CDR3 protein and lists the most common genes and DNA from its rows. The V and J calls follow TCRdb's processing rather than the paper's. The sample table records 270,000 or so distinct CDR3 sequences; 13% to 15% of these occur just once. The ten largest make up more than 30% of the sample.

These data are taken from a study of T cells in Graves' hyperthyroidism and ophthalmopathy (dated by TCRdb to the late 2010s). Some background on the complete study: Peripheral blood was sampled at the time of initial diagnosis, prior to any treatment. To identify TCR V-J signatures that set the groups apart, the researchers used a discovery cohort of 100 patients, made up of under 45 with Graves' ophthalmopathy and about 60 with stable Graves' hyperthyroidism. Prospective prediction of ophthalmopathy was tested in an independent validation cohort consisting of 18 hyperthyroidism patients and 15 to 17 patients who later progressed to ophthalmopathy. The 85 to 100 discovery patients were divided at random into training and test sets in a 7:3 ratio. In more than 5 Graves' hyperthyroidism patients, the study also compared T-cell repertoires from thyroid tissue with T-cell repertoires from blood. Once sampling was done, hyperthyroidism patients were given methimazole at a starting dose of 30 mg daily, whereas ophthalmopathy patients were given high-dose intravenous methylprednisolone. The paper describes TCR Vbeta CDR3 sequencing of 140 or so peripheral blood samples, made up of 43 ophthalmopathy patients, 70 to 75 hyperthyroidism patients and 17 progressor patients. Overall results and qualifications from the work: Most expanded thyroid clonotypes (frequency above 0.001) were also found in blood, which suggests that blood repertoires may mirror thyroid immune responses. Ophthalmopathy was separated from stable hyperthyroidism by a 13 V-J signature model, with 85% to 90% sensitivity and about 81% specificity obtained in cross-validation and 80%/75% obtained in testing. Sample size was not statistically predetermined, and investigators were not blinded to group allocation. In validation, the model predicted progression to ophthalmopathy a median of around 6.5 months before onset, with roughly 71% sensitivity and 72.22% specificity.

Hyperthyroidism patients were newly diagnosed, with disease duration under 2 months, and aged 18 to 65 years. Any patient with an uncontrolled infection, another autoimmune disease, pregnancy or lactation was excluded. Diagnoses were based on clinical symptoms, serum thyroxine and TRAb, thyroid ultrasound and orbital computed tomography. Blood from progressor patients was drawn when they were first diagnosed with hyperthyroidism, before any ophthalmopathy symptoms appeared. PBMCs were isolated from more than 9 ml of fresh peripheral blood by Ficoll-Paque density gradient centrifugation. Patients classed as progressors first received a Graves' hyperthyroidism diagnosis and then went on to develop ophthalmopathy during follow-up. Trizol reagent was used to extract total RNA, and RNA quality was then checked on an Agilent 2100 Bioanalyzer. The sequencing sample was made of blood. This sequence originates from a woman aged 45-65 years with Graves' hyperthyroidism that later progressed to Graves' ophthalmopathy.

The DNA sequence is as follows: TGTGCCAGCAGGCCCGGTGGCGGGACATACGAGCAGTACTTC. Translation gives CASRPGGGTYEQYF. Recombination joined TRBV28 with TRBJ2-7; the D region is possibly TRBD1 or TRBD2, each matching across 6 bases. CDR1 is given as MDHEN and CDR2 as SYDVKM, both from the germline V gene. At the junction V is shortened by 6 bases and J by 4 bases, with 16 bases in between. The CDR3 goes from the cysteine to the phenylalanine over 14 residues. Only the CDR3 DNA is retained, 42 bases long and in frame from the first base.